This T cell receptor (beta chain) was retrieved from a study of blood T cell repertoires in COVID-19. Looking at the study overall: Samples representing acute and convalescent COVID-19 were sourced from the United States, Italy and Spain. T cells, B-cell-depleted T cells, or PBMCs provided the cDNA or gDNA that served as material.

Authors' analysis steps: Cell counts per sample came from amplifying reference gene primers. Using immunoSEQ multiplex PCR, the repertoire was profiled, and TCRdb retains in-frame clones only, with some absent. D and trimming were read from the DNA, whereas the V and J calls and clone size are those reported in that table. The repertoire holds tens of thousands of clones, with roughly 90% as singletons. Trimming took 5 bases from V and 9 from J; bases not matched to a gene: 7. The CDR3 loop spans 14 amino acids. Germline CDR1 reads MNHEY; CDR2 reads SVGAGI. There are a few counts of this clone. The sequenced sample was peripheral blood. The rearrangement joins TRBV6-5 to TRBJ1-6; 7 bases fit TRBD1. The receptor comes from a human donor with active COVID-19. The donor label of this sample is uncertain. CDR3 coding DNA: TGTGCCAGCAGTAAGACAGGGAGCCTTTCACCCCTCCACTTT. Translating gives CASSKTGSLSPLHF.